Listed below are T cell receptor beta chains from one sample, sequenced in a study of cytomegalovirus exposure and HLA in healthy donors. Profiling relied on immunoSEQ multiplex PCR, and the TCRdb table lists in-frame clones only, not all of them. The data show 200,000 or so clones, about four fifths seen once. The sequenced sample was PBMCs. The receptors shown here come from a man between 18 and 35 years old in good health and CMV-seropositive. The CDR3 runs from the conserved cysteine through the conserved F or W. The D gene is left open where the match is weak.

d_call v_call cdr3_aa
NA TRBV11-2 CASSLGRGLSYEQYF
TRBD1 TRBV5-6 CASSGDWTGGFNFYEQYF
TRBD1 TRBV30 CAWARQGGEKLFF
NA TRBV28 CASSTGLSEKYF
NA TRBV28 CASSLSRDPYEQYF
NA TRBV27 CASIGQGGNEQFF
NA TRBV28 CASRGANTGELFF
NA TRBV2 CASSLGPDRYEQYF
NA TRBV30 CAWSLSRDEQYF
NA TRBV7-9 CASSLANGFNTEAFF
NA TRBV7-2 CASSQSGGEGYGYTF
NA TRBV7-8 CASSSYRDTREQYF
TRBD2 TRBV27 CASRPSGSGTDTQYF
NA TRBV9 CASSVVSQGHEQYF
NA TRBV7-3 CASSENPGTSYQETQYF
TRBD2 TRBV6-5 CASSYSGAGRAGELFF
NA TRBV25-1 CASSGASDHYEQYF
TRBD2 TRBV5-1 CASSVLAGDNEQFF
NA TRBV2 CASRSGDGYTF
NA TRBV7-8 CASSFLNRDTQYF
TRBD1 TRBV4-2 CASSRSTPDRGGELFF
NA TRBV11-3 CASSFRGGENYEQYF
TRBD1 TRBV5-1 CASGDRGTQYF
NA TRBV5-5 CASSSTPIGGTNEKLFF
NA TRBV11-2 CASSRNLAGVGNEQFF
TRBD2 TRBV28 CASTRLAGNTGELFF
NA TRBV7-2 CASSLAAPVRGLYGYTF
TRBD1 TRBV15 CATSRDRGREKLFF
NA TRBV2 CASRLTAANYGYTF
TRBD1 TRBV11-1 CASSSTGTGNEQFF
NA TRBV9 CASSVAATNEKLFF
NA TRBV9 CASSAGGRGGYNEQFF
TRBD2 TRBV7-2 CASSLVPSGSYEQYF
NA TRBV29-1 CSVGRVVYNEQFF
TRBD1 TRBV9 CASSPGGSGNYGYTF
NA TRBV6-6 CASKTLRNDEKLFF
TRBD1 TRBV2 CASSADRVGTDTQYF
TRBD2 TRBV9 CASSATSGRGQETQYF
NA TRBV27 CASSSPTRQDTQYF